This T cell receptor beta chain was identified during a study of shared clonotypes between healthy human individuals. Study observations and caveats: Collection of samples was limited to blood; tissue repertoires likely differ. Naive CD4 clonotype sharing across a few donors was about 5%.

Of note for this clone: Its antigen is not identified.

Across several immunoSEQ plates, the genomic DNA of each subset was split evenly. The method was immunoSEQ multiplex PCR; TCRdb's version includes in-frame clones alone and lacks a portion of them. The data contain 2 million to 3 million clones, roughly 93% of them singletons. The study drew all its donors from Caucasian adults living in Nashville, Tennessee. J lost 1 base, V lost 0 bases, and 4 bases had no gene match. The CDR3 sequence is 15 residues long. Germline CDR1 and CDR2: GTSNPN and SVGIG (reference sequence). The sample taken for sequencing was naive CD4+ T cells from PBMCs. Subset reported: CD45RA+ positively selected. This receptor was obtained from a man aged 18 to 30 in good health. Some clones in this sample may be carry-over from other donors' samples. The chain has TRBV30 and TRBJ1-1, with 8 bases that match TRBD1. CDR3 nucleotide sequence: TGTGCCTGGAGTGTACGACAGGGGCCGAACACTGAAGCTTTCTTT. Translated: CAWSVRQGPNTEAFF.